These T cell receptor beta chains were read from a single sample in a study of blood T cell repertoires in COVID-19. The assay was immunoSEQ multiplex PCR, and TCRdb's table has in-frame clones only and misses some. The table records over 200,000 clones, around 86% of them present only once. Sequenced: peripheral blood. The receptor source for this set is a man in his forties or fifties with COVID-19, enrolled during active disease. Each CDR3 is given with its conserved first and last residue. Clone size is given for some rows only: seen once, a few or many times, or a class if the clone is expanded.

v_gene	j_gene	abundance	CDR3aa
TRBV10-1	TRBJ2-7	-	CASSEPTGVSYEQYF
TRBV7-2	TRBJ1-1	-	CASSPRTSPWSTEAFF
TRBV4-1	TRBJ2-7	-	CASGTPSTSVIREQYF
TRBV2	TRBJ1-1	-	CASTQQGVGTEAFF
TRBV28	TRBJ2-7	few	CASFQSAGPRYEQYF
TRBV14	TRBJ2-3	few	CASSLSSDTQYF
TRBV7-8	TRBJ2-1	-	CASSLVRGLAGVGQFF
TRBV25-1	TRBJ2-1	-	CASSPLVDDYNEQFF
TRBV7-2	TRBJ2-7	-	CASSLTGVRDRVGEQYF
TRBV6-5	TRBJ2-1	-	CASALGRGSYNEQFF
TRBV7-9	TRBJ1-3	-	CASRGHSGNTIYF
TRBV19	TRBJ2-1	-	CASSTASGIWDEQFF
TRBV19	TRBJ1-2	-	CASSRDRVVYGYTF
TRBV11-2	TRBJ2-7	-	CASSPRDRFTYEQYF
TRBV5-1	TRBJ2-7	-	CASSSAGTSGRARYEQYF
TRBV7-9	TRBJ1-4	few	CASSRGTVGTGAEKLFF